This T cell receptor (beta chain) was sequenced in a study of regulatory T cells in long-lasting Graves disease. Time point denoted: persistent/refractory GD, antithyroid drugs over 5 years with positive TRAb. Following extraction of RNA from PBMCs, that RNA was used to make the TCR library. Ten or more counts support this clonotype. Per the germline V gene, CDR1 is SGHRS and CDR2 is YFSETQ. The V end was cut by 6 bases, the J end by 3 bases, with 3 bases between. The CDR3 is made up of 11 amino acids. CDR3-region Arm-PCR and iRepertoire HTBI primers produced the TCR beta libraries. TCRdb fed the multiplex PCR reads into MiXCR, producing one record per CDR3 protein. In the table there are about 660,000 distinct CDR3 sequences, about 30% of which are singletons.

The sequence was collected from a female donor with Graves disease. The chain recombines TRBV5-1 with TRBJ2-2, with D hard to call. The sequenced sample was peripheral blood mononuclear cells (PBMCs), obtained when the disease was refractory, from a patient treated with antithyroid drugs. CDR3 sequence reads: CASTYTGELFF. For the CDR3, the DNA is TGCGCCAGCACTTACACCGGGGAGCTGTTTTTT.